The present entry profiles one T cell receptor (beta chain) with its context. This entry belongs to a study of shared clonotypes between healthy human individuals. Some clones are missing from TCRdb's copy, which holds only in-frame ones; the method was immunoSEQ multiplex PCR. The sample records 600,000 or so clones, approximately 95% being singletons. Naive CD8 populations comprised CD45RO-negative cells positively selected for CCR7, excluding terminally differentiated effector memory CD45RA+ cells. Donation came from healthy HIV-negative adults that had no recent acute infections or vaccinations. CDR3 length equals 16 residues. The germline CDR1 and CDR2 sequences are LNHDA and SQIVND (reference sequence). V dropped 0 bases and J dropped 1 base, with 13 bases sitting between them.

The chain links TRBV19 to TRBJ2-7; D might be TRBD1 (5 bases). This clonotype was sampled from a woman in her 30s in good health. The sample consisted of naive CD8+ T cells sorted from blood. CDR3 residues: CASSIDPGRRSYEQYF. CDR3 nucleotide sequence: TGTGCCAGTAGTATAGATCCAGGGCGAAGGTCCTACGAGCAGTACTTC.